A selection of T cell receptor beta chains follows, all from one sample in a study of blood T cell repertoires in COVID-19. Generated by immunoSEQ multiplex PCR, the TCRdb table keeps only in-frame clones and is missing some. The table has some 250,000 clones, about 90% seen once. Sequencing input: PBMCs or T cells enriched from blood (not recorded which). Source of these receptors: a human donor in a cohort exposed to, infected with or recovered from COVID-19 (not recorded which). The donor label of this sample is uncertain. CDR3s include the opening cysteine and the closing phenylalanine or tryptophan. D genes are given only for firm matches. Only part of the rows carry a size: once, few, many, or a class if the clone is expanded.

length	D	size	V	J	DNA	CDR3
14	TRBD1	-	TRBV6-2/TRBV6-3	TRBJ2-7	TGTGCCAGCAGCCCCGGGACAGAGGCCTACGAGCAGTACTTC	CASSPGTEAYEQYF
13	TRBD1	-	TRBV2	TRBJ1-1	TGTGCCAGCAGGGGACAGACGAACACTGAAGCTTTCTTT	CASRGQTNTEAFF
16	TRBD2	few	TRBV27	TRBJ2-3	TGTGCCAGCAGTTTAAGGCCGCTAGCGGGGGGAGGTACGCAGTATTTT	CASSLRPLAGGGTQYF
14	TRBD1	-	TRBV27	TRBJ2-7	TGTGCCAGCAGTTTGGACAGGGTTTCCTACGAGCAGTACTTC	CASSLDRVSYEQYF
17	-	-	TRBV5-6	TRBJ1-1	TGTGCCAGCAGCCCCCTCGGAGGGTTAAATAGGAACACTGAAGCTTTCTTT	CASSPLGGLNRNTEAFF
14	TRBD1	once	TRBV24-1	TRBJ2-5	TGTGCCACCAGTGAAACAGGGGGCTTGGGGACCCAGTACTTC	CATSETGGLGTQYF
16	-	-	TRBV2	TRBJ1-3	TGTGCCAGCAGTGACGATTCGGCAGGGAATGGAAACACCATATATTTT	CASSDDSAGNGNTIYF
12	-	-	TRBV5-5	TRBJ2-7	TGTGCCAGCAGCTTTGGAGAGGGCAGGCTGTACTTC	CASSFGEGRLYF
15	TRBD1	-	TRBV27	TRBJ1-2	TGTGCCAGCAGTCGTCCGGGACAGACGTTTTATGGCTACACCTTC	CASSRPGQTFYGYTF
16	-	-	TRBV3-1/TRBV3-2	TRBJ1-4	TGTGCCAGCAGCCAAGATGGGGGGACGGCTAATGAAAAACTGTTTTTT	CASSQDGGTANEKLFF
15	TRBD1	-	TRBV10-3	TRBJ1-2	TGTGCCATCAGTGACCCGGGACAGGGGCCGTATGGCTACACCTTC	CAISDPGQGPYGYTF
15	TRBD2	-	TRBV7-2	TRBJ2-5	TGTGCCAGCAGCAATAGCGGGGGGGCAGGAGAGACCCAGTACTTC	CASSNSGGAGETQYF
15	-	-	TRBV28	TRBJ2-1	TGTGCCAGCAGTTTATCCGGGGGGCTAGGCAATGAGCAGTTCTTC	CASSLSGGLGNEQFF
17	-	-	TRBV5-6	TRBJ1-1	TGTGCCAGCAGCTTGACCAGGGGCGCAGGCTTGAACACTGAAGCTTTCTTT	CASSLTRGAGLNTEAFF
15	-	-	TRBV19	TRBJ1-5	TGTGCCAGTAGTAAATTCAGGGGAGTGAATCAGCCCCAGCATTTT	CASSKFRGVNQPQHF
12	-	-	TRBV3-1/TRBV3-2	TRBJ2-1	TGTGCCAGCAGCCATTGGCTTAATGAGCAGTTCTTC	CASSHWLNEQFF
12	-	once	TRBV7-8	TRBJ2-1	TGTGCCAGCAGCCTATCGGGGGATGAGCAGTTCTTC	CASSLSGDEQFF
11	-	few	TRBV27	TRBJ2-3	TGTGCCAGCAGCCTTATGGATACGCAGTATTTT	CASSLMDTQYF
15	-	-	TRBV5-1	TRBJ1-1	TGCGCCAGCAGCCCGGCAGGTACGGTGAACACTGAAGCTTTCTTT	CASSPAGTVNTEAFF
14	-	-	TRBV15	TRBJ1-2	TGTGCCACCAGCAGAGGGGCTTCGGGGTCTGGCTACACCTTC	CATSRGASGSGYTF
16	TRBD2	-	TRBV25-1	TRBJ2-1	TGTGCCAGCAGTGGTCTAGCGGGGGCCTCCTACAATGAGCAGTTCTTC	CASSGLAGASYNEQFF
15	TRBD1	-	TRBV6-5	TRBJ1-5	TGTGCCAGCAGCCGTCCCGGGACAGGGAATCAGCCCCAGCATTTT	CASSRPGTGNQPQHF
16	-	-	TRBV5-6	TRBJ2-1	TGTGCCAGCAGCTTGTTGCGGAGACCGGTGAAACATGAGCAGTTCTTC	CASSLLRRPVKHEQFF
14	TRBD1	-	TRBV15	TRBJ1-5	TGTGCCACCAGCGGACAGGGCCTCAATCAGCCCCAGCATTTT	CATSGQGLNQPQHF
13	TRBD1	-	TRBV3-1/TRBV3-2	TRBJ1-2	TGTGCCAGCAGATGCGACAGGGATCAAGGCTACACCTTC	CASRCDRDQGYTF
17	TRBD1	-	TRBV18	TRBJ1-4	TGTGCCAGCTCACAACTCCAAGCGGGACAGGGAAATGAAAAACTGTTTTTT	CASSQLQAGQGNEKLFF
11	-	-	TRBV28	TRBJ1-3	TGTGCCAGCTCGAGTGGAAACACCATATATTTT	CASSSGNTIYF
15	-	-	TRBV4-3	TRBJ2-7	TGCGCCAGCAGCCAGCTCTACTCCCCAGGCCACGAGCAGTACTTC	CASSQLYSPGHEQYF
14	TRBD1	-	TRBV12-5	TRBJ2-2	TGTGCTAGTGGTTTGCCTCAGGGGGCAGGGGAGCTGTTTTTT	CASGLPQGAGELFF
14	-	-	TRBV19	TRBJ1-3	TGTGCCAGTAGGCCCGGGACTTCAAGAAACACCATATATTTT	CASRPGTSRNTIYF
15	-	-	TRBV27	TRBJ1-6	TGTGCCAGCAGCGACCAAGCCTGGAGGGATTCACCCCTCCACTTT	CASSDQAWRDSPLHF
14	TRBD2	-	TRBV2	TRBJ2-3	TGTGCCAGCCGCGGGGGGCTTCACACAGATACGCAGTATTTT	CASRGGLHTDTQYF
15	TRBD2	-	TRBV11-3	TRBJ2-5	TGTGCCAGCAGCTTGGGTAGCGGGGGGCAAGAGACCCAGTACTTC	CASSLGSGGQETQYF
10	-	-	TRBV7-9	TRBJ1-2	TGTGCCAGCAGCCAGTATGGCTACACCTTC	CASSQYGYTF
14	-	-	TRBV7-6	TRBJ2-3	TGTGCCAGCAGCCCTCGACTGGCCACAGATACGCAGTATTTT	CASSPRLATDTQYF
18	TRBD2	-	TRBV28	TRBJ2-1	TGTGCCAGCAGTCTTAATGGACTAGCGGGCGACCCTACGAATGAGCAGTTCTTC	CASSLNGLAGDPTNEQFF
17	-	-	TRBV23-1	TRBJ1-5	TGCGCCAGCCAGAGTCGTGACAATTCCGATAGCAATCAGCCCCAGCATTTT	CASQSRDNSDSNQPQHF
15	-	-	TRBV19	TRBJ1-2	TGTGCCAGTAGTATAGGAGGAGGGGAGACCTATGGCTACACCTTC	CASSIGGGETYGYTF
14	TRBD1	-	TRBV10-3	TRBJ1-5	TGTGCCATCAGCCTAGACAGGGGGAGTCAGCCCCAGCATTTT	CAISLDRGSQPQHF
19	TRBD1	-	TRBV10-3	TRBJ1-4	TGTGCCATCAGTGATTGGATCGGGGGACAGGTGAATCCGAATGAAAAACTGTTTTTT	CAISDWIGGQVNPNEKLFF
14	TRBD1	-	TRBV5-4	TRBJ1-1	TGTGCCAGCAGCTTGGAGGGGGCGCCCACTGAAGCTTTCTTT	CASSLEGAPTEAFF
15	-	few	TRBV7-2	TRBJ1-3	TGTGCCAGCAGCTTAGCTGCATCTAAGGGAAACACCATATATTTT	CASSLAASKGNTIYF
17	-	-	TRBV3-1/TRBV3-2	TRBJ2-3	TGTGCCAGCAGCCTTCCGGGCAGGACACGAAGCACAGATACGCAGTATTTT	CASSLPGRTRSTDTQYF
13	-	-	TRBV6-5	TRBJ2-2	TGTGCCAGCAGTCGTCAGGGAACCGGGGAGCTGTTTTTT	CASSRQGTGELFF
16	TRBD1	-	TRBV25-1	TRBJ2-2	TGTGCCAGTAGATTTCCGGGACAGGGTAACACCGGGGAGCTGTTTTTT	CASRFPGQGNTGELFF
15	-	-	TRBV6-5	TRBJ2-3	TGTGCCAGCTGGGGGGGGGCCTTCGTCACAGATACGCAGTATTTT	CASWGGAFVTDTQYF
14	TRBD1	-	TRBV19	TRBJ2-1	TGTGCCAGTAGTATAGGACAGGGGAGCAATGAGCAGTTCTTC	CASSIGQGSNEQFF
13	-	once	TRBV6-5	TRBJ2-5	TGTGCCAGCACTCCCTCGTACCAAGAGACCCAGTACTTC	CASTPSYQETQYF
13	TRBD1	-	TRBV2	TRBJ1-2	TGTGCCAGCAGTGTTCGGACAGGGGCTAGCTACACCTTC	CASSVRTGASYTF
16	-	-	TRBV10-1	TRBJ1-1	TGCGCCAGCAGTGAGGGTGACCGGACATGGGGAACTGAAGCTTTCTTT	CASSEGDRTWGTEAFF
12	-	-	TRBV19	TRBJ2-7	TGTGCCACCAACAGGCCAGGCCACGAGCAGTACTTC	CATNRPGHEQYF
17	TRBD1	-	TRBV7-9	TRBJ2-1	TGTGCCAGCAGCTTAGGATTTTACGGGACAGGGCGCGATGAGCAGTTCTTC	CASSLGFYGTGRDEQFF